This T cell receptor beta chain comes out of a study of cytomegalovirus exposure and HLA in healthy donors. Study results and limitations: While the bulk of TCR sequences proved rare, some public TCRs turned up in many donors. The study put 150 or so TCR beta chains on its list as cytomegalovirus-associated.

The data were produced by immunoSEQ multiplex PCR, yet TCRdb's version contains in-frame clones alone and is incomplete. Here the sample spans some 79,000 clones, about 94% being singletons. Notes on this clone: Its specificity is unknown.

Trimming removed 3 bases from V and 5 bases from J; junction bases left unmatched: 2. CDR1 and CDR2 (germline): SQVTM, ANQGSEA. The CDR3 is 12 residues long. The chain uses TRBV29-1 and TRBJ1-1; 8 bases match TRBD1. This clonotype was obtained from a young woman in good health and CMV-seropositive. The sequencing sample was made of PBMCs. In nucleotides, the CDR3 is TGCAGCGTTGACAGGGGGCAGACTGAAGCTTTCTTT. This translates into CSVDRGQTEAFF.